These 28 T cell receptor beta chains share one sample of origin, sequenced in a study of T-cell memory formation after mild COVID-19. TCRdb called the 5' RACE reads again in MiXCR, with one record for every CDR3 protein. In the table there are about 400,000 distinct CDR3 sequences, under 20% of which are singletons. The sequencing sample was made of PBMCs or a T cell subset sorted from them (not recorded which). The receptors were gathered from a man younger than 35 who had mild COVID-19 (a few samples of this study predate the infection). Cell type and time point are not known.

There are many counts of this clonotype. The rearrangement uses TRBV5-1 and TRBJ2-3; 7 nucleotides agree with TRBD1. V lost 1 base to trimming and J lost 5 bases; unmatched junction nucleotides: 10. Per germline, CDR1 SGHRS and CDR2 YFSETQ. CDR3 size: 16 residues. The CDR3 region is CASSLILTGNVDTQYF. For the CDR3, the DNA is TGCGCCAGCAGCTTGATATTGACAGGGAATGTAGATACGCAGTATTTT.

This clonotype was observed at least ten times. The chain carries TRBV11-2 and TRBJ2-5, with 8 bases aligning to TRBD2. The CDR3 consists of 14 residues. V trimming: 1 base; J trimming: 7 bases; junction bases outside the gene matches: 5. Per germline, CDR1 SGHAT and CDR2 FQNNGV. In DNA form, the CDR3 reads TGTGCCAGCAGCTTAGCGGGGGGGCCTGGGACCCAGTACTTC. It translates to CASSLAGGPGTQYF.

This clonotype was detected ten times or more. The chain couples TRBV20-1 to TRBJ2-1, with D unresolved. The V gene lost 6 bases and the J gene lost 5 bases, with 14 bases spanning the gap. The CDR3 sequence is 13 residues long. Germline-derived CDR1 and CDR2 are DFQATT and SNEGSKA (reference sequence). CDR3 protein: CSAENPDNNEQFF. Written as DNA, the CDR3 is TGCAGTGCAGAAAACCCGGATAACAATGAGCAGTTCTTC.

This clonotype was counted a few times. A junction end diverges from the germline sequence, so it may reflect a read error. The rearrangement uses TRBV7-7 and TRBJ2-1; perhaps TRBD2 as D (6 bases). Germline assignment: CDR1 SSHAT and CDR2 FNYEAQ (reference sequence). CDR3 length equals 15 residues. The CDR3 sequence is CASSLVGGEYNEQFF. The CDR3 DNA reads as TGTGCTAGCAGCTTAGTCGGCGGGGAATACAATGAGCAGTTCTTC.

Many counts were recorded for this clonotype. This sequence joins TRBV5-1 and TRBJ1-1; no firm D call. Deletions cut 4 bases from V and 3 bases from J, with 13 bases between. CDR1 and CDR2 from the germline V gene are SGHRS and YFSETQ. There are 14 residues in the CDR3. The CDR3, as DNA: TGCGCCAGCAGCCTGCCCGGGAGCTACACTGAAGCTTTCTTT. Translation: CASSLPGSYTEAFF. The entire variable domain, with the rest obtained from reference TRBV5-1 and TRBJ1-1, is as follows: KAGVTQTPRYLIKTRGQQVTLSCSPISGHRSVSWYQQTPGQGLQFLFEYFSETQRNKGNFPGRFSGRQFSNSRSEMNVSTLELGDSALYLCASSLPGSYTEAFFGQGTRLTVV.

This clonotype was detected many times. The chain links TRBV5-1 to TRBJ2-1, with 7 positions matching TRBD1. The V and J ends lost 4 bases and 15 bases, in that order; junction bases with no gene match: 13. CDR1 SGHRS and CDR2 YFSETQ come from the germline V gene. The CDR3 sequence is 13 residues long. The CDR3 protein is CASSPDRALLWFF. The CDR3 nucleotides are TGCGCCAGCAGCCCAGACAGGGCTCTATTATGGTTCTTC.

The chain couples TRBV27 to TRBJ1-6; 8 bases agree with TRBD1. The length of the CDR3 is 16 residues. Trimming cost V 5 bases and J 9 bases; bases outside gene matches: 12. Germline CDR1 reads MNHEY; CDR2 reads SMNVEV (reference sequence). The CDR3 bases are TGTGCCAGCAGTCTCAACTATAGAGACAGGGGTTCACCCCTCCACTTT. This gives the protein CASSLNYRDRGSPLHF.

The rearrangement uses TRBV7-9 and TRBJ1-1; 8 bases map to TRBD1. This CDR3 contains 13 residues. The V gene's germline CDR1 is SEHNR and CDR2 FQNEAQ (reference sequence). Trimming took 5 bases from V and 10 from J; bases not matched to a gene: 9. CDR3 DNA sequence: TGTGCCAGCAGCATTGGACAGGGCCAGGGAGCTTTCTTT. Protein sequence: CASSIGQGQGAFF.

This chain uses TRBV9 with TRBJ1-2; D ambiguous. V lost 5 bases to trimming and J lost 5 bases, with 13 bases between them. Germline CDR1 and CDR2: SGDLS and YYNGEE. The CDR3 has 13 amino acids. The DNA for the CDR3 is TGTGCCAGCAGGAGTGGGCTCTCTTATGGCTACACCTTC. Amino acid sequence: CASRSGLSYGYTF.

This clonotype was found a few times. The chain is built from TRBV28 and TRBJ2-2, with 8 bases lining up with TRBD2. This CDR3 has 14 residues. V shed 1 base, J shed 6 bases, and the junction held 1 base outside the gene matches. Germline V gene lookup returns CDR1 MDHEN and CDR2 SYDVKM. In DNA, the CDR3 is TGTGCCAGCAGTTTATCAGCGGGGGCCGGGGAGCTGTTTTTT. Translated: CASSLSAGAGELFF.

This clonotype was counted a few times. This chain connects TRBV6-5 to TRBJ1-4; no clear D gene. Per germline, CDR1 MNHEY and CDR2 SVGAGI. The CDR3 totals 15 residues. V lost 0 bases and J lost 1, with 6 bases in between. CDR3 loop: CASSYSVGTNEKLFF. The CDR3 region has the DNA TGTGCCAGCAGTTACTCAGTGGGAACTAATGAAAAACTGTTTTTT.

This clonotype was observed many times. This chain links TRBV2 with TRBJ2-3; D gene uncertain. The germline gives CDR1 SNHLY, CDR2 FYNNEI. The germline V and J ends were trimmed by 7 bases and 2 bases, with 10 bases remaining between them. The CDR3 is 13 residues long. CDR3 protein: CASNREYTDTQYF. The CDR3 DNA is TGTGCCAGCAATAGGGAATACACAGATACGCAGTATTTT. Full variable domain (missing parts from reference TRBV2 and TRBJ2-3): EPEVTQTPSHQVTQMGQEVILRCVPISNHLYFYWYRQILGQKVEFLVSFYNNEISEKSEIFDDQFSVERPDGSNFTLKIRSTKLEDSAMYFCASNREYTDTQYFGPGTRLTVL.

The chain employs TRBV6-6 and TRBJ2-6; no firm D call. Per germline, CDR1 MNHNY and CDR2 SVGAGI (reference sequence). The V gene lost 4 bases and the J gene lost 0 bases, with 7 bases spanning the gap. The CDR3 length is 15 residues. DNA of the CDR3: TGTGCCAGCAGTTTCCTGAGCTCTGGGGCCAACGTCCTGACTTTC. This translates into CASSFLSSGANVLTF.

CDR3 sequence: CASSGTSGPYEQYF. In DNA, the CDR3 is TGTGCCAGCAGTGGAACTAGCGGACCTTACGAGCAGTACTTC. V gene TRBV12-3 or TRBV12-4 combines with J gene TRBJ2-7, with TRBD2 matching 8 bases. CDR3 length equals 14 residues. V lost 5 bases and J lost 4; bases outside the gene matches: 7.

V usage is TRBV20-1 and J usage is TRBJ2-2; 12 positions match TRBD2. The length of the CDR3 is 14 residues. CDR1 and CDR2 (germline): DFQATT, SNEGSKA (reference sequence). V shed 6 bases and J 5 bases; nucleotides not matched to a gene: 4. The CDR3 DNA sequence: TGCAGTGCCCGACTAGCGGGGGTAACCGGGGAGCTGTTTTTT. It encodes CSARLAGVTGELFF.

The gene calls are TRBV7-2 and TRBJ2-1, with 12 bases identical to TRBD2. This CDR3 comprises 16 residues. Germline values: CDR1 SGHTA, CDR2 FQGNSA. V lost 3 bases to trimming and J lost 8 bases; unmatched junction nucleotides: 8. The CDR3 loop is CASSLPLAGGLDEQFF. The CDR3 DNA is TGTGCCAGCAGCTTGCCCCTAGCGGGGGGGCTCGATGAGCAGTTCTTC.

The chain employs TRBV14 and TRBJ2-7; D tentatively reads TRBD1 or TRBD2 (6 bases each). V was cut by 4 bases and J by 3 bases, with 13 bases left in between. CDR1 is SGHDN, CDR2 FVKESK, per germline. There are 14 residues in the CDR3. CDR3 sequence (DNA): TGTGCCAGCAGCCCATGGGAGGACAGCTACGAGCAGTACTTC. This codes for CASSPWEDSYEQYF.

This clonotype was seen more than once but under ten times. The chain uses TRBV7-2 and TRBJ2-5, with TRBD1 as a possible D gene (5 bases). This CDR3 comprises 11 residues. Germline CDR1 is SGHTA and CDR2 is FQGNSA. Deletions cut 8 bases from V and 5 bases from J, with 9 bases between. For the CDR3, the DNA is TGTGCCAGCGTAGGGGCGGAGACCCAGTACTTC. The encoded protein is CASVGAETQYF.

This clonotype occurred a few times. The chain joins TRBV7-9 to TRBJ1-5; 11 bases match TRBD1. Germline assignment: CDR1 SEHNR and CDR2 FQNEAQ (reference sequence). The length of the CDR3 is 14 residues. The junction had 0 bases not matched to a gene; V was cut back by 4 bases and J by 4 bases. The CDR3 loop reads CASSWDRGNQPQHF. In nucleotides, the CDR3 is TGTGCCAGCAGCTGGGACAGGGGGAATCAGCCCCAGCATTTT.

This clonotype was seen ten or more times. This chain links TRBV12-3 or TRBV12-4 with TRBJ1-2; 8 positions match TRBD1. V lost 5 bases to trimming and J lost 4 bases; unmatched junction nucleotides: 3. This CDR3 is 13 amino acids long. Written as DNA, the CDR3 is TGTGCCAGCAGTGCCGGGACAGGCTATGGCTACACCTTC. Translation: CASSAGTGYGYTF.

CDR3 DNA sequence: TGTGCCAGCAGCGCCCGTAAATCAGATACGCAGTATTTT. Translated, it gives CASSARKSDTQYF. The rearrangement links TRBV7-9 to TRBJ2-3; no clear D. Germline assignment: CDR1 SEHNR and CDR2 FQNEAQ (reference sequence). V was cut by 5 bases and J by 4 bases, with 10 bases left in between. CDR3 length: 13 amino acids.

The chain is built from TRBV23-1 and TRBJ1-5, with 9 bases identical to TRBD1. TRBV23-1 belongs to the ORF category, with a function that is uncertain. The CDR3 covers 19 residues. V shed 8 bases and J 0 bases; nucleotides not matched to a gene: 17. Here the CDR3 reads CASRLQGASRNNSNQPQHF. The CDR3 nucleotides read TGCGCCAGCCGCTTACAGGGGGCTTCTCGAAACAATAGCAATCAGCCCCAGCATTTT.

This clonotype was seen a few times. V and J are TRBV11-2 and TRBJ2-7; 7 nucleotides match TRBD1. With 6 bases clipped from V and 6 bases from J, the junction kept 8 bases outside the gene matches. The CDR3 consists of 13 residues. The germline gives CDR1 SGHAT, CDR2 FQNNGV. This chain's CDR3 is CASRPGDSSEQYV. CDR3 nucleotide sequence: TGTGCCAGCAGGCCTGGGGACAGTTCCGAGCAGTACGTC.

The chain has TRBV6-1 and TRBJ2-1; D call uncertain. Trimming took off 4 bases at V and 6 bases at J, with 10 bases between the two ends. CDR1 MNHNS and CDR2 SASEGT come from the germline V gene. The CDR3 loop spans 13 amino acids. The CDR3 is CASSASGPNEQFF. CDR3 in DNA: TGTGCCAGCAGTGCATCTGGGCCCAATGAGCAGTTCTTC.

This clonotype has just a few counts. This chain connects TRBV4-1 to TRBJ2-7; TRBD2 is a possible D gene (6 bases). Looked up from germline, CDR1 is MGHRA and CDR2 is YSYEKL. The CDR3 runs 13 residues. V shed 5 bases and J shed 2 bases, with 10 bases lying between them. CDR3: CASSMDYAYEQYF. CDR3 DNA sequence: TGCGCCAGCAGCATGGACTACGCCTACGAGCAGTACTTC.

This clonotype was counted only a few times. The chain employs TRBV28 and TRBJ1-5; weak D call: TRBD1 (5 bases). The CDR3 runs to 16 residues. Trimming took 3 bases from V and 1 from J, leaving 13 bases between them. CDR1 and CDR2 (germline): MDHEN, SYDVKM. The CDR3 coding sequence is TGTGCCAGCAGTTTCCAGGGTCCGGGGAGCAATCAGCCCCAGCATTTT. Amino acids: CASSFQGPGSNQPQHF.

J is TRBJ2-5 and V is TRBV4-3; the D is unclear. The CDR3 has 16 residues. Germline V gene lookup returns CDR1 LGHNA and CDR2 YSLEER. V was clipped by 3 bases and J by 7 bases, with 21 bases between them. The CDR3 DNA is TGCGCCAGCAGCCAGAACCCGGTCACCAAAGGCGGGACCCAGTACTTC. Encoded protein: CASSQNPVTKGGTQYF.

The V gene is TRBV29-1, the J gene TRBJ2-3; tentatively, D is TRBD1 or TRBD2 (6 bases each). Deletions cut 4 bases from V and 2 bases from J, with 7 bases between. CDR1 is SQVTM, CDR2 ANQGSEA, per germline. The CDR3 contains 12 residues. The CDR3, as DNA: TGCAGCGTTGGGGGGGCCACAGATACGCAGTATTTT. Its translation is CSVGGATDTQYF.